The sequence of this T cell receptor beta chain was determined in a study of blood T cell repertoires in COVID-19. Study background: From T cells, B-cell-depleted T cells, or PBMCs came the material, which was cDNA or gDNA.

CDR1 and CDR2 (germline): LGHDT, YNNKEL (reference sequence). Trimming removed 3 bases from V and 5 bases from J; junction bases left unmatched: 4. There are 14 residues in the CDR3. This clone was counted between two and nine times. This sample includes further DNA sequences coding for the same CDR3. Here immunoSEQ multiplex PCR was the method, and the copy in TCRdb shows in-frame clones only, minus some. The sample consists of some 320,000 clones, roughly 90% of them appearing once. The sequence was obtained from a man in his sixties who had recovered from COVID-19. Sequencing was performed on PBMCs or T cells enriched from blood (not recorded which). This sequence joins TRBV3-1 (or the pseudogene TRBV3-2) and TRBJ2-7; 10 nucleotides match TRBD1. The CDR3 here is CASSQVTGGHEQYF. CDR3 in DNA: TGTGCCAGCAGCCAGGTGACAGGGGGCCACGAGCAGTACTTC.